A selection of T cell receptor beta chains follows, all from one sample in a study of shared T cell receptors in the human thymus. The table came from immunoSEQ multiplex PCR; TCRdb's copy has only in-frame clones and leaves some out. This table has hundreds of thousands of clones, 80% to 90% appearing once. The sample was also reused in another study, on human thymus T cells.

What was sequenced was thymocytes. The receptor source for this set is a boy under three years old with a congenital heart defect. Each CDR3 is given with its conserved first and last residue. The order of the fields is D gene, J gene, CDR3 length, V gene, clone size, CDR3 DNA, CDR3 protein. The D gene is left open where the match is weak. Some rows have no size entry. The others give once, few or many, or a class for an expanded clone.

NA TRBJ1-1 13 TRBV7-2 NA TGTGCCAGCAGCTTCGTATTGAACACTGAAGCTTTCTTT CASSFVLNTEAFF
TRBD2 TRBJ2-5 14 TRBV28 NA TGTGCCAGCAGTCAGCGGGGGGGCAGGGAGACCCAGTACTTC CASSQRGGRETQYF
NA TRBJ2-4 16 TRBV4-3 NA TGCGCCAGCAGCCAAGATCCACAGGATCCTAAAAACATTCAGTACTTC CASSQDPQDPKNIQYF
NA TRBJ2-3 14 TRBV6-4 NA TGTGCCAGCCGGGGAACCCCTTGCACAGATACGCAGTATTTT CASRGTPCTDTQYF
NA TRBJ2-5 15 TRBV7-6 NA TGTGCCAGCAGCCCCCAAGGAGGGCTAGCGGAGACCCAGTACTTC CASSPQGGLAETQYF
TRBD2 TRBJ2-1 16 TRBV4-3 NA TGCGCCAGCAGCCAGGATACGTTGGGGCTAGCGGGGGGGCAGTTCTTC CASSQDTLGLAGGQFF
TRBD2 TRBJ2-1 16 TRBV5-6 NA TGTGCCAGCAGCTTGGCACTACTAGCGGGAGCAGGTGAGCAGTTCTTC CASSLALLAGAGEQFF
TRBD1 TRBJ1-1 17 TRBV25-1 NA TGTGCCAGCAGTAGTAATGGGGACAGGGCCCCGGACTCGGAAGCTTTCTTT CASSSNGDRAPDSEAFF
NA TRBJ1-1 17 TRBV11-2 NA TGTGCCAGCAGCTTAGATCCCGTGCCGGTTAAGAACACTGAAGCTTTCTTT CASSLDPVPVKNTEAFF
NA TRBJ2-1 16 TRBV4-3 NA TGCGCCAGCAGCCAAGAGGGGCCCGACTCCTACAATGAGCAGTTCTTC CASSQEGPDSYNEQFF
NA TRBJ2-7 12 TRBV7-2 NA TGTGCCAGCCGAGGGGGTACCTACGAGCAGTACTTC CASRGGTYEQYF
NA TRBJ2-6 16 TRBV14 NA TGTGCCAGCAGCCAAGTCGGGTACTCTGGGGCCAACGTCCTGACTTTC CASSQVGYSGANVLTF
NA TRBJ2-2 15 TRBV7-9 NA TGTGCCAGCAGCGGAGAGGAGGGATTGGCCGGGGAGCTGTTTTTT CASSGEEGLAGELFF
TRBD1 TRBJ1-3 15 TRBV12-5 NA TGTGCTAGTGGTTTACAGGGGTCCTCTGGAAACACCATATATTTT CASGLQGSSGNTIYF
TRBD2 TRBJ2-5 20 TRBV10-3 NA TGTGCCATCAACAACCCCCCCATAGCGGGGGCCCCACTGGACCGAGAGACCCAGTACTTC CAINNPPIAGAPLDRETQYF
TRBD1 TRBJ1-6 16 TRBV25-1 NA TGTGCCAGCAGTGATTCCGGGACAGGGTTCTCTTCACCCCTCCACTTT CASSDSGTGFSSPLHF
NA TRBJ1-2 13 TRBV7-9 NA TGTGCCAGCAGCCCGGGGATTCTTTATGGCTACACCTTC CASSPGILYGYTF
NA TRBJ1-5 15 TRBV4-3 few TGCGCCAGCAGCCAAGACCGGACAGTATCTCAGCCCCAGCATTTT CASSQDRTVSQPQHF
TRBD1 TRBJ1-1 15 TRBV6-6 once TGTGCCAGCAGTCACCGACAGGGGCCGAACACTGAAGCTTTCTTT CASSHRQGPNTEAFF
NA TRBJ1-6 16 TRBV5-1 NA TGCGCCAGCAGCTTGATTGAGAGCTCCTATAATTCCCCCCTCCACTTT CASSLIESSYNSPLHF
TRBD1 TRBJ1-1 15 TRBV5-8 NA TGTGCCAGCGGCCAGACAGGGGGCCGGGACACTGAAGCTTTCTTT CASGQTGGRDTEAFF
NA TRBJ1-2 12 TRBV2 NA TGTGCCAGCGGGTCCGGCAGGTATGGCTACACCTTC CASGSGRYGYTF
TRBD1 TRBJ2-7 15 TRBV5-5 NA TGTGCCAGCAGCTCCTCCGGGACAGGGTCTCACGAGCAGTACTTC CASSSSGTGSHEQYF
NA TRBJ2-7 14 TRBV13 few TGTGCCAGCAGCCACGGGACACCTTCCTACGAGCAGTACTTC CASSHGTPSYEQYF
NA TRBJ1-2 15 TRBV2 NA TGTGCCAGCAGTGAATACGGCAGACTAAACTATGGCTACACCTTC CASSEYGRLNYGYTF
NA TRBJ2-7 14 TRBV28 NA TGTGCCAGCATAGGAGGGCCAAGGTCTTACGAGCAGTACTTC CASIGGPRSYEQYF
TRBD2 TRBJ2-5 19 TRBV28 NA TGTGCCAGCAGTTTCACCGGGACTAGCGGGAGGAAATACCAAGAGACCCAGTACTTC CASSFTGTSGRKYQETQYF
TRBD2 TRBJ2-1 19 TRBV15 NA TGTGCCACCAGCAGACCGGGACTAGCGGGAGTCGCCCGCCCCAATGAGCAGTTCTTC CATSRPGLAGVARPNEQFF
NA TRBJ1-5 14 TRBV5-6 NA TGTGCCAGCAGCTTCTCGGGGTCGGGTCAGCCCCAGCATTTT CASSFSGSGQPQHF
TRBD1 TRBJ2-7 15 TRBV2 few TGTGCCAGCAGTGCGGGACAGGGGGCTACCTACGAGCAGTACTTC CASSAGQGATYEQYF
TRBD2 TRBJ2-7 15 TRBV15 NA TGTGCCACCAGCAGAGGTCGGGGGGTCCCCTACGAGCAGTACTTC CATSRGRGVPYEQYF
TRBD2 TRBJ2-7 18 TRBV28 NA TGTGCCAGCAGTGCCCCCAGGACTAGCGGGAGAGGGACCTACGAGCAGTACTTC CASSAPRTSGRGTYEQYF
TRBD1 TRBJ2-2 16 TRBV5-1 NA TGCGCCAGCAGCTTGGTTGGGACAGATAACACCGGGGAGCTGTTTTTT CASSLVGTDNTGELFF
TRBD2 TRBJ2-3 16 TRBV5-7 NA TGTGCCAGCAGCTACCGGACTAGCGGGAGGCCAGATACGCAGTATTTT CASSYRTSGRPDTQYF
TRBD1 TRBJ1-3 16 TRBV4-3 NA TGCGCCAGCAGCCAAGAGCAGGGACAGTTGGGAAACACCATATATTTT CASSQEQGQLGNTIYF
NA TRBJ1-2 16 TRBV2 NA TGTGCCAGCAGTGACTGGTCGAACAGGGCTAAAGATGGCTACACCTTC CASSDWSNRAKDGYTF
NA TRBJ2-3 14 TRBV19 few TGTGCCAGTAGTAAACAGGGACACACAGATACGCAGTATTTT CASSKQGHTDTQYF
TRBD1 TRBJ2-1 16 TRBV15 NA TGTGCCACCAGCAGAGATAAGGCAGGGGGCTACAATGAGCAGTTCTTC CATSRDKAGGYNEQFF
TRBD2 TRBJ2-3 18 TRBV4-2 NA TGTGCCAGCACCACGGAGATGAGCGGGGGGACCCAAAAAGATACGCAGTATTTT CASTTEMSGGTQKDTQYF
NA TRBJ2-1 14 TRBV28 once TGTGCCAGCAAGGAGGTTCCGACAGGCGGTGAGCAGTTCTTC CASKEVPTGGEQFF
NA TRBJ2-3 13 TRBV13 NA TGTGCCAGCAGCCCCCCCGAGATAAATACGCAGTATTTT CASSPPEINTQYF
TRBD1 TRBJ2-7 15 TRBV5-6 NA TGTGCCAGCAGCTTCAGGGGGCTCTACTACTACGAGCAGTACTTC CASSFRGLYYYEQYF
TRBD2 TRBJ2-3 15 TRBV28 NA TGTGCCAGCAGGGGATGGCGGGAGGATAGAGATACGCAGTATTTT CASRGWREDRDTQYF
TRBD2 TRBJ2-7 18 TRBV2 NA TGTGCCAGCAGTGATGAGGATACCACTAGCGGAGAATCCTACGAGCAGTACTTC CASSDEDTTSGESYEQYF
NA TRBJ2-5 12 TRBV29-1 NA TGCAGCGGGGATGAGGGTCGGGAGACCCAGTACTTC CSGDEGRETQYF
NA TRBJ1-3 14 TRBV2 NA TGTGCCAGCAGGGGAGGCGGGTCTGGAAACACCATATATTTT CASRGGGSGNTIYF
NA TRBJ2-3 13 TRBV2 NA TGTGCCAGCAGTGGGAGTGTGTCAGATACGCAGTATTTT CASSGSVSDTQYF
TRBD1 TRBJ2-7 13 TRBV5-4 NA TGTGCCAGCAGCCCGGGACAGGGAAACGAGCAGTACTTC CASSPGQGNEQYF
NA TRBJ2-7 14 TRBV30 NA TGTGCCTGGAGCCCACCCCCCGACAGTTACGAGCAGTACTTC CAWSPPPDSYEQYF
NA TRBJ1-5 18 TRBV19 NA TGTGCCAGTAGTAAAACCCCGACAGCCCATCAGGGCAATCAGCCCCAGCATTTT CASSKTPTAHQGNQPQHF